This T cell receptor beta chain originates from a study of OX40 agonist ivuxolimab in advanced cancers. Regarding the study in general: Ivuxolimab, which targeted the costimulatory receptor OX40 (CD134), was an agonistic, fully human IgG2 monoclonal antibody. Intravenous ivuxolimab was administered to patients every 2 weeks at six dose levels: 0.01, 0.1, 0.3, 1.5, 3 and 10 mg/kg. Of the roughly 50 dose-escalation patients, hepatocellular carcinoma was present in approximately 20, melanoma in roughly 15, renal cell carcinoma in 9 and head and neck cancer in 9. In the dose-escalation cohort, roughly 80% of patients were male, and the mean age was around 60 years, with a range of about 23 to 90. Patients were allowed to have had prior anti-PD-1, anti-PD-L1 or anti-CTLA-4 therapy, and around two fifths of the dose-escalation patients had been treated with checkpoint inhibitors. Partial responses occurred in three dose-escalation patients, of whom one had hepatocellular carcinoma and two had cutaneous melanoma. Peripheral TCRbeta sequencing was intended to test whether TCR sequence diversity was altered and clonal T-cell expansion was caused by ivuxolimab. The monotherapy dose-escalation portion (N ≈ 50 patients) of the phase I ivuxolimab trial is reported in the paper. Study-wide conclusions, independent of this receptor: In partial responders in the 0.1-3.0 mg/kg groups, normalized peripheral clonal expansion was found to be among the lowest, especially among CD8+ T cells. At doses of 0.1 to 3.0 mg/kg, clonal expansion of both CD4+ and CD8+ T cells in blood was seen between baseline and week 6. On average, CD8+ T cells showed more expanded clones than CD4+ T cells after ivuxolimab. Low levels of normalized T-cell clonal expansion were also seen in some nonresponding patients. Antigen specificity was not determined for the clonally expanded peripheral T cells.

In the germline V gene, CDR1 corresponds to SNHLY and CDR2 to FYNNEI. Trimming accounts for 7 bases at V and 1 base at J, while the number of junction bases matched to no gene is 8. Measured from the cysteine to the phenylalanine, the CDR3 is 16 residues long. The CDR3 DNA has 48 bases and is translated from base 1. The trial excluded patients who had a history of autoimmune disease or who were on systemic immunosuppression. In every dose cohort, peripheral blood was drawn for TCR sequencing at baseline, cycle 4 day 1, and cycle 7 day 1. Samples were obtained from an open-label, multicenter, first-in-human phase I dose-escalation trial of ivuxolimab. The trial enrolled adults with locally advanced or metastatic head and neck squamous cell, hepatocellular, melanoma or renal cell carcinoma. Before TCR sequencing, CD4+ and CD8+ T cells were separately sorted from peripheral blood. Turning to this clone: Its antigen remains unidentified. One base away there is no much larger clone; base qualities are not given.

To sequence the TCRbeta CDR3 region, genomic DNA was isolated from the sorted cells. The immunoSEQ Assay was used for sequencing of TCRbeta CDR3 regions. As stored in TCRdb, this immuneACCESS dataset retains in-frame rearrangements with V and J assigned. A fraction of the clones does not appear; measured against another copy, unresolved V genes explain less than half of the discrepancy, and the remainder lacks a known reason. Within this sample are around 55,000 clones, with approximately 86% of them counted one time only. In total, the top ten clones hold approximately 11% of the sample. This specimen consisted of CD4+ or CD8+ T cells sorted from blood, obtained in a trial of the OX40 agonist ivuxolimab. The chain was built from TRBV2 and TRBJ2-1; 9 of the junction bases match TRBD2. The sequence was collected from an adult with an advanced solid tumor such as melanoma, head and neck, liver or kidney cancer. The nucleotide sequence reads TGTGCCAGCACGGGCGGGGGGGCTAAATCCTACAATGAGCAGTTCTTC. Protein translation: CASTGGGAKSYNEQFF.